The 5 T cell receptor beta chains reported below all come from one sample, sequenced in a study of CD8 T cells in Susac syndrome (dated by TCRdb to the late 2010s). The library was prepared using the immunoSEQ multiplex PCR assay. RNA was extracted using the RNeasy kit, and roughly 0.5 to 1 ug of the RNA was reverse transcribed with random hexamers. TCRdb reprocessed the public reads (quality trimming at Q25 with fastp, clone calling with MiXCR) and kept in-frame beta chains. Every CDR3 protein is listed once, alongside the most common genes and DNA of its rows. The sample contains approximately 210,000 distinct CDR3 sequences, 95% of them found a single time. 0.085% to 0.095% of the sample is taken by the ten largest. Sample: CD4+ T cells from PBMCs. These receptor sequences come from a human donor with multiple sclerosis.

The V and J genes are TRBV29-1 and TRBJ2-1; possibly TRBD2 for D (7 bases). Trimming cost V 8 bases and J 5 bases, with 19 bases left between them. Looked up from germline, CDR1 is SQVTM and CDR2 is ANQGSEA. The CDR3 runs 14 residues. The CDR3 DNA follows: TGCAGCCCCTCCCTGGGGGGGCCCAACAATGAGCAGTTCTTC. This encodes CSPSLGGPNNEQFF.

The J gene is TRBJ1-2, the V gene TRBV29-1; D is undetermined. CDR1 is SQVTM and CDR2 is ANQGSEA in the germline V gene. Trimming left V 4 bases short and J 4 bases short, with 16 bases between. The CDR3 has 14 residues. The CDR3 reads CSVVSDPPFYGYTF. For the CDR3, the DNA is TGCAGCGTTGTTTCGGACCCCCCTTTCTATGGCTACACCTTC. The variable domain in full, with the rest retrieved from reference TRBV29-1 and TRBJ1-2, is SAVISQKPSRDICQRGTSLTIQCQVDSQVTMMFWYRQQPGQSLTLIATANQGSEATYESGFVIDKFPISRPNLTFSTLTVSNMSPEDSSIYLCSVVSDPPFYGYTFGSGTRLTVV.

The CDR3 protein is CASSPGLEGGTEAFF. The CDR3 region has the DNA TGTGCCAGCTCACCGGGCTTAGAGGGGGGCACTGAAGCTTTCTTT. The chain couples TRBV18 to TRBJ1-1; D is possibly TRBD1 (6 bases). V lost 3 bases and J lost 4, with 15 bases in between. The CDR3 has 15 amino acids. Germline values: CDR1 KGHSH, CDR2 LQKENI.

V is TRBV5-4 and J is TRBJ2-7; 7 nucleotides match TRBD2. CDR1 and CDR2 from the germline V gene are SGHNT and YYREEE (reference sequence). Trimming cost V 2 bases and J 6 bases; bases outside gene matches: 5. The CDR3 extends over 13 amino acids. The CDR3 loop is CASSFGGELEQYF. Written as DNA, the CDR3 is TGTGCCAGCAGCTTTGGGGGGGAGCTCGAGCAGTACTTC.

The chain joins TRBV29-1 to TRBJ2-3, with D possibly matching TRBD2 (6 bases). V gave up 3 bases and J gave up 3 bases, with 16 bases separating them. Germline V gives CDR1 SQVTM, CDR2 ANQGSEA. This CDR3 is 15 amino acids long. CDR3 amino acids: CSVDTTPGRTDTQYF. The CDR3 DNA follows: TGCAGCGTTGACACCACCCCGGGGAGGACAGATACGCAGTATTTT.